These 26 T cell receptor beta chains were all obtained from the same sample, sequenced in a study of human T cells and chemical hapten exposure. In TCRdb, the RACE reads were re-called with MiXCR into one record per CDR3 protein. Of around 380,000 distinct CDR3 sequences in the sample, roughly 6% were seen once. Time point given: pre-sensitization, week 0. The treatment is: therapeutic diphenylcyclopropenone sensitization with weekly scalp DPC. The material sequenced was whole blood, taken in connection with sensitization to the hapten diphenylcyclopropenone (DPC). The receptors were sampled from a woman between 18 and 30 years old with alopecia areata. Some clones in this sample may be carry-over from other donors' samples.

This clonotype was recorded many times. This chain uses TRBV5-1 with TRBJ2-5; the match to TRBD1 covers 7 bases. This CDR3 spans 15 amino acids. Germline V gives CDR1 SGHRS, CDR2 YFSETQ. V lost 2 bases, J lost 4 bases, and 8 bases stayed unmatched. The CDR3 nucleotides are TGCGCCAGCAGCTTCCCAGGGGGAAGCGGAGAGACCCAGTACTTC. It is translated as CASSFPGGSGETQYF.

This clonotype was counted ten times or more. In DNA form, the CDR3 reads TGCGCCAGCAGCCACTCCTGGGGGCGGTCCGGGACAGATACGCAGTATTTT. Encoded protein: CASSHSWGRSGTDTQYF. J is TRBJ2-3 and V is TRBV4-3; TRBD1 might be the D (6 bases). This CDR3 is built from 17 residues. The germline V and J ends were trimmed by 3 bases and 3 bases, with 19 bases remaining between them. From germline, CDR1 is LGHNA and CDR2 YSLEER.

The gene calls are TRBV9 and TRBJ2-7; the D is unclear. The length of the CDR3 is 13 residues. Germline CDR1 and CDR2: SGDLS and YYNGEE. Trimming stripped 0 bases from V and 4 bases from J, with 8 bases between. The CDR3 loop is CASSVEGQYEQYF. As DNA, the CDR3 is TGTGCCAGCAGCGTAGAGGGTCAGTACGAGCAGTACTTC. Drawing the rest from reference TRBV9 and TRBJ2-7, the complete variable domain is DSGVTQTPKHLITATGQRVTLRCSPRSGDLSVYWYQQSLDQGLQFLIQYYNGEERAKGNILERFSAQQFPDLHSELNLSSLELGDSALYFCASSVEGQYEQYFGPGTRLTVT.

This clonotype showed up many times. The J gene is TRBJ1-5, the V gene TRBV12-3 or TRBV12-4; TRBD1 matches at 8 bases. The CDR3 is 16 residues long. Germline trimming cut 4 bases from V and 1 base from J; bases unmatched to any gene: 6. DNA for the CDR3: TGTGCCAGCAGTTCCCGTTACAGGGGGAGCAATCAGCCCCAGCATTTT. Amino acid sequence: CASSSRYRGSNQPQHF.

This clonotype has ten or more counts. The chain uses TRBV7-2 and TRBJ2-5, with a weak D call TRBD1 (5 bases). CDR1 is SGHTA, CDR2 FQGNSA, per germline. V lost 5 bases, J lost 5 bases, and 12 bases lay in between. The CDR3 totals 13 residues. The DNA of the CDR3 is TGTGCCAGCAGCACCAGGGTGGGTGAGACCCAGTACTTC. It encodes CASSTRVGETQYF.

This clonotype was recorded a few times. The chain combines TRBV12-1 with TRBJ2-1; the table assigns TRBD1, which was not confirmed against the DNA. TRBV12-1 is designated a pseudogene. The CDR3 consists of 16 residues. The CDR3 DNA reads as TGTGCCAGCAGCCCTACCGCCTGGACAGGGTCCAATGAGCAGTTCTTC. Translating it yields CASSPTAWTGSNEQFF.

The chain recombines TRBV12-3 or TRBV12-4 with TRBJ1-2; D possibly corresponds to TRBD1 (5 bases). This CDR3 region has 13 residues. Between the trimmed V and J ends, which lost 6 bases and 8 bases, there was a span of 16 bases. In nucleotides, the CDR3 is TGTGCCAGCAGCCTGGACGGGGGGTTAGGCTACACCTTC. Residues: CASSLDGGLGYTF.

The chain is built from TRBV7-9 and TRBJ1-2; the D is unclear. CDR3 length: 13 amino acids. Trimming left V 3 bases short and J 5 bases short, with 10 bases between. Germline lookup yields CDR1 SEHNR and CDR2 FQNEAQ (reference sequence). CDR3 in DNA: TGTGCCAGCAGCTTCAGGCGGACTTATGGCTACACCTTC. It is translated as CASSFRRTYGYTF.

This clonotype was counted between two and nine times. The gene calls are TRBV5-5 and TRBJ1-3; D is unresolved. CDR1 and CDR2 (germline): SGHKS, YYEKEE (reference sequence). The CDR3 covers 15 residues. V dropped 0 bases and J dropped 0 bases, with 7 bases sitting between them. The DNA for the CDR3 is TGTGCCAGCAGCTTGGCCCCGTTCTCTGGAAACACCATATATTTT. This sequence encodes CASSLAPFSGNTIYF.

Many counts were recorded for this clonotype. CDR3 region: CSAQSGGARNEQFF. The CDR3 DNA is TGCAGTGCTCAGAGCGGGGGGGCTAGGAATGAGCAGTTCTTC. J is TRBJ2-1 and V is TRBV20-1, with 10 bases lining up with TRBD2. The CDR3 extends over 14 amino acids. CDR1 and CDR2 (germline): DFQATT, SNEGSKA (reference sequence). V was pared by 5 bases and J by 7 bases, with 8 bases of the junction left unmatched.

This clonotype was observed many times. The rearrangement uses TRBV6-5 and TRBJ1-2; D ambiguous. The CDR3 has 14 residues. Trimming took 3 bases from V and 5 from J, leaving 13 bases between them. CDR1 and CDR2 from the germline V gene are MNHEY and SVGAGI. The DNA for the CDR3 is TGTGCCAGCAGTTATGGCCTCGAACTATATGGCTACACCTTC. Its protein product is CASSYGLELYGYTF.

The table lists this clonotype with many counts. The chain couples TRBV5-4 to TRBJ2-1, with TRBD2 identical over 14 bases. Germline assignment: CDR1 SGHNT and CDR2 YYREEE (reference sequence). Trimming cost V 3 bases and J 0 bases; bases outside gene matches: 8. The CDR3 has 19 amino acids. CDR3 protein: CASSWTSGGPKSSYNEQFF. CDR3 nucleotides: TGTGCCAGCAGCTGGACTAGCGGGGGGCCAAAGAGCTCCTACAATGAGCAGTTCTTC. The whole variable domain, filled in from reference TRBV5-4 and TRBJ2-1, reads ETGVTQSPTHLIKTRGQQVTLRCSSQSGHNTVSWYQQALGQGPQFIFQYYREEENGRGNFPPRFSGLQFPNYSSELNVNALELDDSALYLCASSWTSGGPKSSYNEQFFGPGTRLTVL.

This clonotype was observed at least ten times. The rearrangement uses TRBV2 and TRBJ2-2; perhaps TRBD1 as D (6 bases). With 1 base removed from V and 4 bases from J, the gap between germline ends came to 13 bases. Germline lookup yields CDR1 SNHLY and CDR2 FYNNEI. CDR3 length: 16 residues. Here the CDR3 reads CASSEDVGAGTGELFF. The CDR3, as DNA: TGTGCCAGCAGTGAAGACGTGGGGGCGGGCACCGGGGAGCTGTTTTTT.

In regard to this clonotype: At one end the junction does not follow the germline gene, possibly because of a read error. The chain joins TRBV5-1 to TRBJ1-1, with TRBD1 matching 11 bases. The CDR3 covers 16 residues. The germline V gene has CDR1 SGHRS and CDR2 YFSETQ. The CDR3 loop is CTSSLIGQGALTEAFF. The DNA for the CDR3 is TGCACCAGCAGCTTGATAGGACAGGGGGCATTGACTGAAGCTTTCTTT.

This clonotype was seen many times. The J gene is TRBJ2-7, the V gene TRBV4-3; no clear D gene. V dropped 0 bases and J dropped 2 bases, with 11 bases sitting between them. The CDR3 runs to 15 residues. Looked up from germline, CDR1 is LGHNA and CDR2 is YSLEER. The DNA of the CDR3 is TGCGCCAGCAGCCAAGAAATGGCGGAAGCCTACGAGCAGTACTTC. Protein product: CASSQEMAEAYEQYF.

This chain connects TRBV20-1 to TRBJ1-1; tentatively, D is TRBD1 (6 bases). This CDR3 comprises 14 residues. V gave up 5 bases and J gave up 0 bases, with 13 bases separating them. CDR1 and CDR2 from the germline V gene are DFQATT and SNEGSKA (reference sequence). In DNA form, the CDR3 reads TGCAGTGCTGTACAGGGAATTCTGAACACTGAAGCTTTCTTT. Translating it yields CSAVQGILNTEAFF.

This clonotype was seen only a few times. This chain links TRBV2 with TRBJ2-3; 9 nucleotides align to TRBD1. V dropped 5 bases and J dropped 1; count of bases not matched to a gene: 7. The CDR3 loop spans 16 amino acids. Per germline, CDR1 SNHLY and CDR2 FYNNEI. CDR3 loop: CASSQETGGGTDTQYF. The DNA for the CDR3 is TGTGCCAGCAGTCAAGAGACAGGGGGAGGCACAGATACGCAGTATTTT.

V is TRBV5-1 and J is TRBJ2-7; the D is unclear. The germline gives CDR1 SGHRS, CDR2 YFSETQ. The CDR3 consists of 12 residues. V lost 0 bases and J 7 bases, leaving 8 bases between the germline ends. CDR3 protein: CASSLDYKEQYF. DNA of the CDR3: TGCGCCAGCAGCTTGGACTACAAAGAGCAGTACTTC.

This clonotype showed up just a few times. The junction does not match germline at one end; this may be a read error. The CDR3 DNA sequence: TGTGCTAGCAGCCCCGGGACTAGGGCCTACAATGAGCAGTTCTTC. It codes for CASSPGTRAYNEQFF. J is TRBJ2-1 and V is TRBV7-7, with 8 bases aligning to TRBD2. This CDR3 is built from 15 residues. Germline CDR1 is SSHAT and CDR2 is FNYEAQ (reference sequence).

This clonotype was counted a few times. The chain joins TRBV5-1 to TRBJ2-5; D might be TRBD2 (6 bases). V lost 5 bases, J lost 4 bases, and 12 bases lay in between. Germline CDR1 reads SGHRS; CDR2 reads YFSETQ. There are 13 residues in the CDR3. The chain's CDR3 is CASSGGVRETQYF. CDR3 nucleotide sequence: TGCGCCAGCAGTGGAGGGGTACGAGAGACCCAGTACTTC. Based on the CDR3 plus reference TRBV5-1 and TRBJ2-5, the full variable domain is KAGVTQTPRYLIKTRGQQVTLSCSPISGHRSVSWYQQTPGQGLQFLFEYFSETQRNKGNFPGRFSGRQFSNSRSEMNVSTLELGDSALYLCASSGGVRETQYFGPGTRLLVL.

This clonotype appeared a few times. This chain connects TRBV4-2 to TRBJ1-1; D not certain. V lost 9 bases to trimming and J lost 6 bases, with 17 bases between them. The length of the CDR3 is 13 residues. Germline CDR1 reads LGHNA; CDR2 reads YNFKEQ. The CDR3 DNA sequence: TGTGCCAGTTCTAGGTCATTAATGGCTGAAGCTTTCTTT. This translates into CASSRSLMAEAFF.

This sequence joins TRBV3-1 and TRBJ1-2; D unclear. This CDR3 spans 15 amino acids. CDR1 and CDR2 (germline): LGHDT, YNNKEL (reference sequence). V was pared by 0 bases and J by 6 bases, with 14 bases between. CDR3 loop: CASSQDQAYRDGYTF. CDR3 sequence (DNA): TGTGCCAGCAGCCAAGATCAGGCGTATCGAGATGGCTACACCTTC.

About this clonotype: A single base separates this from a much larger clone, so it may be a read error. This CDR3 fails to terminate in the conserved phenylalanine or tryptophan, so it likely reflects a read error. The chain recombines TRBV4-3 with TRBJ1-1; no firm D call. The CDR3 covers 16 residues. In germline, CDR1 is LGHNA, CDR2 YSLEER. The ends were cut back, 0 bases at V and 3 bases at J, with 14 bases in the middle. The CDR3 region is CASSQDRVLADTEAFS. In DNA, the CDR3 is TGCGCCAGCAGCCAAGATCGGGTTTTGGCGGACACTGAAGCTTTCTCT.

This clonotype was observed a handful of times. The CDR3 DNA is TGTGCCAGCAGTTACCCCGGCGGAATTGAAGCTTTCTTT. This codes for CASSYPGGIEAFF. The rearrangement links TRBV6-2 or TRBV6-3 to TRBJ1-1; unclear D gene. CDR1 and CDR2 (germline): MNHEY, SVGEGT. CDR3 length equals 13 residues. V lost 2 bases and J lost 7, with 11 bases in between.

This clonotype was recorded a few times. The chain has TRBV14 and TRBJ1-1; no firm D call. The CDR3 is made up of 16 amino acids. V lost 0 bases to trimming and J lost 1 base, with 12 bases between them. CDR1 is SGHDN and CDR2 is FVKESK in the germline V gene. CDR3 sequence (DNA): TGTGCCAGCAGCCAAGATCTTGGAATCAAGAACACTGAAGCTTTCTTT. Translation: CASSQDLGIKNTEAFF.

The V call is TRBV7-3, the J call TRBJ1-6; the D is unclear. The V and J ends lost 4 bases and 7 bases respectively, with 5 bases between them. The CDR3 contains 12 residues. The germline V gene encodes CDR1 SGHTA and CDR2 FQGTGA. CDR3 amino acids: CASSSGNSPLHF. DNA for the CDR3: TGTGCCAGCAGCTCCGGGAATTCACCCCTCCACTTT.